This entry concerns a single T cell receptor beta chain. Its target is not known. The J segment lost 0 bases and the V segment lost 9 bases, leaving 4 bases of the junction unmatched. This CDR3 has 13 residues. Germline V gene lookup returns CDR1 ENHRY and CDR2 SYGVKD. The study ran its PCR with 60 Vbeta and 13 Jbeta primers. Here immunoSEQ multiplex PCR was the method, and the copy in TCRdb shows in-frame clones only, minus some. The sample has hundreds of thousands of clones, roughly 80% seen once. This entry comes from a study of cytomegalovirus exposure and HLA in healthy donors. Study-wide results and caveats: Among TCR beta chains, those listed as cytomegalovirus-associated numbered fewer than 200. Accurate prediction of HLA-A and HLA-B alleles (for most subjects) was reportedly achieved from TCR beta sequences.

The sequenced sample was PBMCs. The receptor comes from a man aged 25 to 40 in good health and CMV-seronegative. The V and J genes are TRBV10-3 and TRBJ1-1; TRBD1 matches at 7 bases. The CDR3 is CAIRTGMNTEAFF. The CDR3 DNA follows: TGTGCCATTAGGACAGGCATGAACACTGAAGCTTTCTTT.